This TCR beta chain was profiled in a study of PD-L1 blockade in urothelial cancer. Turning to the study itself: The year 2014 saw patients start atezolizumab, 1,200 mg intravenously every 3 weeks.

Overall study results and limits: Tumor-linked clones in blood grew more by 3 weeks in durable-benefit patients.

Generated by immunoSEQ multiplex PCR, the TCRdb table keeps only in-frame clones and is missing some. The sample has tens of thousands of clones; 70% to 90% are singletons. The germline V and J ends were trimmed by 7 bases and 1 base, with 8 bases remaining between them. The CDR3 covers 13 residues. From germline, CDR1 is SGHRS and CDR2 YFSETQ. In the case of this clone: Its antigen is not identified.

Sequenced material: PBMCs, taken around atezolizumab (anti-PD-L1) treatment. V gene TRBV5-1 combines with J gene TRBJ1-4, with D perhaps TRBD1 (5 bases). This TCR was recovered from a man aged 45-65 years with urothelial cancer. The CDR3 nucleotides read TGCGCCAGCGCCAGGGTAACTAATGAAAAACTGTTTTTT. The encoded protein is CASARVTNEKLFF.